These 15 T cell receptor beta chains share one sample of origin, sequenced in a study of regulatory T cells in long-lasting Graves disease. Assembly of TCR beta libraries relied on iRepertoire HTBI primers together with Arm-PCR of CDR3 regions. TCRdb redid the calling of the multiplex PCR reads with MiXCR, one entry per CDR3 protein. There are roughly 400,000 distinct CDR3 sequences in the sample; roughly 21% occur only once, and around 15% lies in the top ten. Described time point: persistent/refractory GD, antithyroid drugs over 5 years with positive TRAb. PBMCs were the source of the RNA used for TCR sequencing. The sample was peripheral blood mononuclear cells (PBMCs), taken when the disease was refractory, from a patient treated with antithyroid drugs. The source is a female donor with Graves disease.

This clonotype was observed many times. The CDR3 is CATSSGGRGSSYEQYF. As DNA, the CDR3 is TGTGCCACCAGCAGTGGGGGGCGGGGAAGCTCCTACGAGCAGTACTTC. V usage is TRBV15 and J usage is TRBJ2-7, with D possibly being TRBD1 or TRBD2 (6 bases each). Germline V lookup: CDR1 LNHNV, CDR2 YYDKDF (reference sequence). The CDR3 consists of 16 residues. V gave up 3 bases and J gave up 0 bases, with 15 bases separating them.

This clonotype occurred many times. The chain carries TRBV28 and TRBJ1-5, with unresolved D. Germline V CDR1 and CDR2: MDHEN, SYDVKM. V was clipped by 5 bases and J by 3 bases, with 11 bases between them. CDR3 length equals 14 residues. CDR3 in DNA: TGTGCCAGCAGTCTAAGGCAGTACAATCAGCCCCAGCATTTT. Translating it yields CASSLRQYNQPQHF.

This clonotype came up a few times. This CDR3 reads CASSPGQGLDSPLHF. The CDR3 DNA is TGTGCCAGCAGCCCGGGACAGGGTTTGGATTCACCCCTCCACTTT. The V call is TRBV6-1, the J call TRBJ1-6, with TRBD1 matching over 9 bases. V was clipped by 6 bases and J by 8 bases; unmatched bases: 8. In germline, CDR1 is MNHNS, CDR2 SASEGT. CDR3 length equals 15 residues.

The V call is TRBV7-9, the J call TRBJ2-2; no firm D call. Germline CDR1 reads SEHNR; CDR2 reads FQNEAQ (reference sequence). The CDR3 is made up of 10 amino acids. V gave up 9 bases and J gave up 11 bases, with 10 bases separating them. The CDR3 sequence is CASARGELFF. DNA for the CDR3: TGTGCCAGTGCCCGAGGAGAGCTGTTTTTT.

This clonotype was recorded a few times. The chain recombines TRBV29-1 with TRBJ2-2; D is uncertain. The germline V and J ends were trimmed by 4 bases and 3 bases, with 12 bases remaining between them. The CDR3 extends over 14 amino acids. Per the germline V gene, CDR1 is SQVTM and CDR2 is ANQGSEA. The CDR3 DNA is TGCAGCGTTGTTGATAGGGCCGACACCGGGGAGCTGTTTTTT. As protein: CSVVDRADTGELFF.

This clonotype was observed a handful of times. CDR3 residues: CASSLSLAGVSYEQYF. The CDR3 coding sequence is TGTGCCAGCAGCTTATCACTAGCGGGAGTTTCCTACGAGCAGTACTTC. This chain connects TRBV11-2 to TRBJ2-7; 11 nucleotides match TRBD2. CDR1 is SGHAT and CDR2 is FQNNGV in the germline V gene. CDR3 length: 16 amino acids. V lost 2 bases, J lost 1 base, and 4 bases stayed unmatched.

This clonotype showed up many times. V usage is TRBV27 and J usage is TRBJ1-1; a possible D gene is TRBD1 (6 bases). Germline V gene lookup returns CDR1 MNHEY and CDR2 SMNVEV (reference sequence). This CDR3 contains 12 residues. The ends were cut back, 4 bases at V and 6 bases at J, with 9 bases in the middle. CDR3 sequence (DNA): TGTGCCAGCAGTTACACAGGGTCTGAAGCTTTCTTT. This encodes CASSYTGSEAFF.

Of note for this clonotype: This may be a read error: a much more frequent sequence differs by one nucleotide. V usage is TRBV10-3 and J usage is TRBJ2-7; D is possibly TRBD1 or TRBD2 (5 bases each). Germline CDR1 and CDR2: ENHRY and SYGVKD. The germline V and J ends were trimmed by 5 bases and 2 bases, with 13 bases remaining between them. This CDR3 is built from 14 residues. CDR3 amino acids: CAISNLVGAYEQYF. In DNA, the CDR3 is TGTGCCATCAGTAATTTAGTGGGGGCCTACGAGCAGTACTTC.

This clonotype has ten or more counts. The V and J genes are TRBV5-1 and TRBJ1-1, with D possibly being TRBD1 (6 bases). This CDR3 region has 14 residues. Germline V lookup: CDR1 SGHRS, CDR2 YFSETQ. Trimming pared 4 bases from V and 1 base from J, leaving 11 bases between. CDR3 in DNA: TGCGCCAGCAGCGCGGGACACCCGAACACTGAAGCTTTCTTT. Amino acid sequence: CASSAGHPNTEAFF.

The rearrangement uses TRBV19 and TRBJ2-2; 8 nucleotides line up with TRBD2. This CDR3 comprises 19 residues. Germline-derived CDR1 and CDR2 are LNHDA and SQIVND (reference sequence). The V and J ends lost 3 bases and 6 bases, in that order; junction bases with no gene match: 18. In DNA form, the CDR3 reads TGTGCCAGTAGTATCAACCATAAAGAGCGGGGGCCGAGGGCCGGGGAGCTGTTTTTT. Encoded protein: CASSINHKERGPRAGELFF.

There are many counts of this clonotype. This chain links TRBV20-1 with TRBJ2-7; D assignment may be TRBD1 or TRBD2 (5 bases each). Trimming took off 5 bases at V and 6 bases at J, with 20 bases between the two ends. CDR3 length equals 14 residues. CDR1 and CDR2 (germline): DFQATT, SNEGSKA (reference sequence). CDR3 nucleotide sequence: TGCAGTGCTTCCCCCCCCACAGGAGGTTTCGAGCAGTACTTC. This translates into CSASPPTGGFEQYF.

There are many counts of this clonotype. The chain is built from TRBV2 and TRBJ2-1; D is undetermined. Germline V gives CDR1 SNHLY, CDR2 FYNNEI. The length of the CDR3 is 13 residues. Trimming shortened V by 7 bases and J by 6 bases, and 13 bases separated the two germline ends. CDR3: CASKYQAFNEQFF. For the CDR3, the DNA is TGTGCCAGCAAGTATCAGGCCTTCAATGAGCAGTTCTTC.

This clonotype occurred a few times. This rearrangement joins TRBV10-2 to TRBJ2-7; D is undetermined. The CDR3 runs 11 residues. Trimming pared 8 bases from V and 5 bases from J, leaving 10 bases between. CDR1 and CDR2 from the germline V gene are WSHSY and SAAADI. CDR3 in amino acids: CASRVADEQYF. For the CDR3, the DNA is TGCGCCAGCCGAGTCGCAGACGAGCAGTACTTC.

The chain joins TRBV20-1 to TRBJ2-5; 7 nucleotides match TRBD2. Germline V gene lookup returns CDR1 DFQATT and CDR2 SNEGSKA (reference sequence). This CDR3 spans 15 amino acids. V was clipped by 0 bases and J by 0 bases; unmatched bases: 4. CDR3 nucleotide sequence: TGCAGTGCTAGAGACTCCGGGAGGTACCAAGAGACCCAGTACTTC. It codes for CSARDSGRYQETQYF.

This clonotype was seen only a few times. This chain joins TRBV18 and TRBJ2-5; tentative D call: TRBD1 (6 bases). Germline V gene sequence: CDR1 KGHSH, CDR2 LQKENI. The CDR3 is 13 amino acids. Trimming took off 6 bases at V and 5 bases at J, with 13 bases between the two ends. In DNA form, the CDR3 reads TGTGCCAGCTCTACGGACAGAAGGGAGACCCAGTACTTC. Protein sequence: CASSTDRRETQYF.